Listed below are T cell receptor beta chains from one sample, sequenced in a study of human T cells and chemical hapten exposure. One entry per CDR3 protein results from TCRdb running MiXCR on the RACE reads. The sample includes 150,000 to 200,000 distinct CDR3 sequences, about 27% of them seen just once. Sequencing was performed on whole blood, taken in connection with sensitization to the hapten diphenylcyclopropenone (DPC). The receptors shown here come from a woman younger than 30 with alopecia areata. Some clones in this sample may be carry-over from other donors' samples. Each CDR3 is given without its conserved first and last residue.

V: TRBV7-2; CDR3: ASSPGRTTDTQY
V: TRBV20-1; CDR3: SAWTGNTEAF
V: TRBV6-4; CDR3: ASSDGGASADTQY
V: TRBV3-1; CDR3: ASSRQGSTGELF
V: TRBV4-3; CDR3: ASSQGLAGNNEQF
V: TRBV20-1; CDR3: SARSGDTGELF
V: TRBV5-1; CDR3: ASSSNPRDYQETQY
V: TRBV5-1; CDR3: ASSSPDRGSYGYT
V: TRBV20-1; CDR3: SARADFQNTEAF
V: TRBV5-6; CDR3: ASIGTGSYGYT
V: TRBV28; CDR3: ASSLLQATGELF
V: TRBV28; CDR3: ASSSGTTQSPNEQF
V: TRBV4-1; CDR3: ASSQEGDSSWETQY
V: TRBV12-3/TRBV12-4; CDR3: ASSSGSGNTIY
V: TRBV7-3; CDR3: ASSLTGLNNSPLH
V: TRBV30; CDR3: AWTMLETQY
V: TRBV18; CDR3: ASSEDTEAF
V: TRBV4-2; CDR3: ASSQDGQGIMRPQH
V: TRBV7-8; CDR3: ASSSDYEQY
V: TRBV11-2; CDR3: ASSKTVSPYEQY
V: TRBV20-1; CDR3: SLKLRVNTEAF
V: TRBV10-3; CDR3: AISEPGSGSTDTQY
V: TRBV4-1; CDR3: ASGGTGYEKLF
V: TRBV7-2; CDR3: ASSPRGMQVYEQY
V: TRBV24-1; CDR3: ATSKANQPQH
V: TRBV6-2/TRBV6-3; CDR3: ASSLLRQTRNEQF
V: TRBV6-2/TRBV6-3; CDR3: ASRSPEVNTEAF
V: TRBV29-1; CDR3: SVPAGGRTYEQY
V: TRBV6-2/TRBV6-3; CDR3: ASSYSGFRDSSIQY
V: TRBV4-1; CDR3: ASSPGQGPGTEAF
V: TRBV6-5; CDR3: ASSSGTSGSYEQY
V: TRBV3-1; CDR3: ASSRGTSGLNEQF
V: TRBV5-1; CDR3: ASSSLAGGTGELF
V: TRBV4-1; CDR3: ASSQDRITSYEQY
V: TRBV29-1; CDR3: SVEDLGLGATEAF